Presented here are 20 T cell receptor beta chains from one specimen sequenced in a study of cytomegalovirus exposure and HLA in healthy donors (dated by TCRdb to 2016 to 2017). The library was generated by the immunoSEQ multiplex PCR assay. The multiplex PCR relied on a mix of 60 forward primers for TCR Vbeta segments and 13 reverse primers for TCR Jbeta segments. Imported from immuneACCESS, the table was reduced by TCRdb to in-frame sequences with V and J called. These copies leave out some clones; in studies compared against another copy, an unresolved V gene accounts for under half, and the cause of the remainder is not known. The sample data list over 130,000 clones, and over 80% of these were observed just once. Over 0.95% of the sample belongs to the ten largest clones. The sample taken for sequencing was PBMCs. The receptors were sampled from a female donor in good health and CMV-seronegative.

V is TRBV30 and J is TRBJ2-1, with 11 bases identical to TRBD2. CDR3 length: 18 amino acids. V shed 0 bases, J shed 1 base, and the junction held 8 bases outside the gene matches. The germline CDR1 and CDR2 sequences are GTSNPN and SVGIG (reference sequence). CDR3 bases: TGTGCCTGGAGTGTATTTGGGCTAGCGGGAGGTTCCTACAATGAGCAGTTCTTC. Its protein product is CAWSVFGLAGGSYNEQFF.

This chain connects TRBV28 to TRBJ2-7, with TRBD2 identical over 9 bases. CDR1 and CDR2 from the germline V gene are MDHEN and SYDVKM. Trimming cost V 6 bases and J 4 bases; bases outside gene matches: 13. The CDR3 spans 16 residues. In DNA, the CDR3 is TGTGCCAGCAGGGTAGGGCCCTGGACTAGCGAATACGAGCAGTACTTC. It specifies CASRVGPWTSEYEQYF.

This chain links TRBV18 with TRBJ2-3, with 14 bases lining up with TRBD2. Germline V gene lookup returns CDR1 KGHSH and CDR2 LQKENI. The CDR3 has 16 amino acids. Trimming at V came to 2 bases and at J to 4 bases, leaving 2 bases not matched to a gene. This chain's CDR3 is CASSPGTSGSPDTQYF. In nucleotides, the CDR3 is TGTGCCAGCTCACCAGGGACTAGCGGGAGCCCAGATACGCAGTATTTT.

This chain connects TRBV5-1 to TRBJ2-5; 9 positions agree with TRBD2. This CDR3 comprises 16 residues. With V trimmed by 1 base and J by 2 bases, 6 bases remained unmatched. CDR1 and CDR2 from the germline V gene are SGHRS and YFSETQ. The CDR3 bases are TGCGCCAGCAGCTTGTGGCTAGCGGGAACACAAGAGACCCAGTACTTC. It encodes CASSLWLAGTQETQYF.

The chain employs TRBV7-8 and TRBJ2-2, with D hard to call. Per the germline V gene, CDR1 is SGHVS and CDR2 is FQNEAQ. Between the trimmed V and J ends, which lost 1 base and 1 base, there was a span of 10 bases. This CDR3 spans 16 amino acids. The CDR3 nucleotides read TGTGCCAGCAGCTTAGGACGACAACAGAACACCGGGGAGCTGTTTTTT. Encoded protein: CASSLGRQQNTGELFF.

The chain joins TRBV2 to TRBJ2-3, with TRBD2 matching over 7 bases. CDR1 is SNHLY, CDR2 FYNNEI, per germline. The J segment lost 2 bases and the V segment lost 7 bases, leaving 6 bases of the junction unmatched. CDR3 length: 14 residues. CDR3 amino acids: CASTPAGYTDTQYF. The CDR3 DNA follows: TGTGCCAGCACTCCAGCGGGATACACAGATACGCAGTATTTT.

A few counts support this clone. The genes are TRBV19 and TRBJ1-1; unclear D gene. Trimming took 4 bases from V and 4 from J, leaving 10 bases between them. Germline V gives CDR1 LNHDA, CDR2 SQIVND (reference sequence). CDR3 length equals 13 residues. CDR3 in DNA: TGTGCCAGTAGTACGACCGAGGGCACTGAAGCTTTCTTT. This codes for CASSTTEGTEAFF.

This sequence joins TRBV27 and TRBJ2-1, with a possible D match to TRBD1 (6 bases). Germline CDR1 reads MNHEY; CDR2 reads SMNVEV (reference sequence). The length of the CDR3 is 16 residues. Trimming left V 8 bases short and J 3 bases short, with 20 bases between. CDR3 loop: CASSNQVGTSYNEQFF. In nucleotides, the CDR3 is TGTGCCAGCTCCAATCAGGTAGGGACAAGCTACAATGAGCAGTTCTTC.

V gene TRBV19 combines with J gene TRBJ2-7, with D perhaps matching TRBD1 (6 bases). CDR1 and CDR2 (germline): LNHDA, SQIVND (reference sequence). The CDR3 extends over 13 amino acids. Trimming removed 5 bases at V and 1 base at J, with 9 bases between. The CDR3 coding sequence is TGTGCCAGTAGTCTACAGGGTTCCTACGAGCAGTACTTC. It codes for CASSLQGSYEQYF.

The chain links TRBV6-6 to TRBJ1-3, with D hard to call. Per the germline V gene, CDR1 is MNHNY and CDR2 is SVGAGI (reference sequence). The CDR3 runs 16 residues. V dropped 4 bases and J dropped 0 bases, with 13 bases sitting between them. The CDR3 coding sequence is TGTGCCAGCAGTTTTTTTGGGCAGTCCTCTGGAAACACCATATATTTT. It is translated as CASSFFGQSSGNTIYF.

The J gene is TRBJ2-7, the V gene TRBV7-9, with 11 bases identical to TRBD1. This CDR3 contains 15 residues. CDR1 and CDR2 from the germline V gene are SEHNR and FQNEAQ (reference sequence). The ends lost 5 bases at V and 2 bases at J; junction bases unmatched: 5. In DNA form, the CDR3 reads TGTGCCAGCAGCCTCCGGGACAGGGGGACCTACGAGCAGTACTTC. Protein product: CASSLRDRGTYEQYF.

V gene TRBV4-2 combines with J gene TRBJ2-5, with 9 bases aligning to TRBD2. CDR1 and CDR2 from the germline V gene are LGHNA and YNFKEQ. This CDR3 has 17 amino acids. The V and J ends lost 6 bases and 5 bases, in that order; junction bases with no gene match: 16. The CDR3 is CASRPQLSGRSGETQYF. CDR3 nucleotides: TGTGCCAGCAGACCTCAACTGAGCGGGAGGTCGGGGGAGACCCAGTACTTC.

This clone was seen just once. The chain combines TRBV7-9 with TRBJ1-5, with TRBD1 as a possible D gene (6 bases). Trimming cost V 5 bases and J 3 bases, with 14 bases left between them. The CDR3 sequence is 15 residues long. Per the germline V gene, CDR1 is SEHNR and CDR2 is FQNEAQ (reference sequence). CDR3 region: CASSPPGGHNQPQHF. The DNA for the CDR3 is TGTGCCAGCAGCCCCCCGGGGGGACACAATCAGCCCCAGCATTTT.

The chain couples TRBV28 to TRBJ1-2; no definite D call. In germline, CDR1 is MDHEN, CDR2 SYDVKM. This CDR3 is 12 amino acids long. The V end was cut by 1 base, the J end by 8 bases, with 8 bases between. The CDR3 here is CASSLYGKGYTF. CDR3 nucleotides: TGTGCCAGCAGTTTATACGGTAAAGGCTACACCTTC.

This clone was counted only a few times. The chain is built from TRBV5-1 and TRBJ2-1; TRBD2 matches 10 bases. Germline V CDR1 and CDR2: SGHRS, YFSETQ. The J segment lost 0 bases and the V segment lost 3 bases, leaving 0 bases of the junction unmatched. The CDR3 runs 15 residues. Here the CDR3 reads CASSSSGSSYNEQFF. The CDR3 DNA follows: TGCGCCAGCAGCTCTAGCGGGAGCTCCTACAATGAGCAGTTCTTC.

The chain employs TRBV19 and TRBJ2-7; 8 bases align to TRBD2. Germline CDR1 is LNHDA and CDR2 is SQIVND (reference sequence). Germline trimming cut 3 bases from V and 3 bases from J; bases unmatched to any gene: 7. CDR3 length: 15 amino acids. The CDR3 spells CASSMRLGLDYEQYF. CDR3 in DNA: TGTGCCAGTAGTATGCGACTGGGACTAGACTACGAGCAGTACTTC.

The sample holds one count of this clone. The chain has TRBV28 and TRBJ1-1; D might be TRBD1 (6 bases). Trimming removed 7 bases from V and 0 bases from J, with 18 bases in between. The CDR3 extends over 16 amino acids. The germline gives CDR1 MDHEN, CDR2 SYDVKM. The CDR3 DNA is TGTGCCAGCACCAAGGGGGGGGCGGAAATGAACACTGAAGCTTTCTTT. Its protein is CASTKGGAEMNTEAFF.

CDR3: CSGGGSSSYEQYF. CDR3 in DNA: TGCAGCGGTGGGGGGTCGAGCTCCTACGAGCAGTACTTC. The chain couples TRBV29-1 to TRBJ2-7; D might be TRBD2 (6 bases). CDR3 length: 13 residues. The V gene's germline CDR1 is SQVTM and CDR2 ANQGSEA. V dropped 7 bases and J dropped 0 bases, with 13 bases sitting between them.

This chain joins TRBV5-1 and TRBJ2-6; 8 bases agree with TRBD1. V trimming: 4 bases; J trimming: 2 bases; junction bases outside the gene matches: 11. The CDR3 consists of 18 residues. Germline V gene sequence: CDR1 SGHRS, CDR2 YFSETQ. The CDR3 DNA is TGCGCCAGCAGCCCCGAGACAGGGGCCCCTCCTGGGGCCAACGTCCTGACTTTC. As protein: CASSPETGAPPGANVLTF.

V and J are TRBV5-4 and TRBJ2-3, with 7 bases matching TRBD2. CDR1 and CDR2 from the germline V gene are SGHNT and YYREEE (reference sequence). The J segment lost 2 bases and the V segment lost 2 bases, leaving 2 bases of the junction unmatched. The CDR3 length is 14 residues. DNA of the CDR3: TGTGCCAGCAGCTTAGCGGGGATCACAGATACGCAGTATTTT. It codes for CASSLAGITDTQYF.